The 28 T cell receptor beta chains reported below all come from one sample, sequenced in a study of cytomegalovirus exposure and HLA in healthy donors. A multiplex PCR was run with 60 Vbeta primers and 13 Jbeta primers. Generated by immunoSEQ multiplex PCR, the TCRdb table keeps only in-frame clones and is missing some. This table has some 120,000 clones, roughly 76% appearing once. The sample comprised PBMCs. These receptor sequences come from a woman between 40 and 55 years old in good health and CMV-seropositive.

For the CDR3, the DNA is TGTGCCAGCAGTTCCAACCGCCGAGGGAACTATGGCTACACCTTC. This gives the protein CASSSNRRGNYGYTF. The chain carries TRBV27 and TRBJ1-2, with unresolved D. Trimming removed 4 bases from V and 2 bases from J, with 14 bases in between. Germline CDR1 MNHEY, CDR2 SMNVEV (reference sequence). The CDR3 runs to 15 residues.

The J gene is TRBJ2-7, the V gene TRBV7-3; 8 bases line up with TRBD1. The V and J ends lost 5 bases and 4 bases, in that order; junction bases with no gene match: 7. This CDR3 comprises 14 residues. Germline-derived CDR1 and CDR2 are SGHTA and FQGTGA. The CDR3 DNA is TGTGCCAGCAGCCGGACAGGGAGTGGGTACGAGCAGTACTTC. This sequence encodes CASSRTGSGYEQYF.

This chain uses TRBV6-1 with TRBJ1-2; 10 bases are a match to TRBD1. Germline V gene lookup returns CDR1 MNHNS and CDR2 SASEGT. V gave up 1 base and J gave up 8 bases; unmatched junction bases: 4. The CDR3 extends over 14 amino acids. The CDR3 DNA sequence: TGTGCCAGCAGTGAAGGACAGGGGGCGACAGGCTACACCTTC. It specifies CASSEGQGATGYTF.

This clone turned up a few times. The chain is built from TRBV19 and TRBJ1-2; D not resolved. V gave up 7 bases and J gave up 6 bases, with 15 bases separating them. The CDR3 runs to 13 residues. The germline CDR1 and CDR2 sequences are LNHDA and SQIVND (reference sequence). The DNA for the CDR3 is TGTGCCAGTAACCGCGGGGAGGGCAATGGCTACACCTTC. Its translation: CASNRGEGNGYTF.

This clone was detected once. The V call is TRBV19, the J call TRBJ1-1, with TRBD1 matching 9 bases. This CDR3 has 14 amino acids. The junction had 7 bases not matched to a gene; V was cut back by 5 bases and J by 6 bases. Germline V gives CDR1 LNHDA, CDR2 SQIVND (reference sequence). Here the CDR3 reads CASSPGQGSAEAFF. For the CDR3, the DNA is TGTGCCAGTAGTCCGGGACAGGGTTCGGCTGAAGCTTTCTTT.

The genes are TRBV29-1 and TRBJ1-2; TRBD1 agrees at 7 bases. Trimming removed 4 bases from V and 7 bases from J; junction bases left unmatched: 3. The CDR3 extends over 11 amino acids. The germline CDR1 and CDR2 sequences are SQVTM and ANQGSEA. CDR3 sequence: CSVAGGSGYTF. The CDR3 DNA reads TGCAGCGTTGCAGGGGGAAGTGGCTACACCTTC.

This chain connects TRBV7-7 to TRBJ1-2; perhaps TRBD1 as D (6 bases). Between the trimmed V and J ends, which lost 4 bases and 8 bases, there was a span of 20 bases. The CDR3 loop spans 15 amino acids. CDR1 is SSHAT and CDR2 is FNYEAQ in the germline V gene (reference sequence). The CDR3 protein is CASSSPGEGIRGYTF. CDR3 DNA sequence: TGTGCCAGCAGCTCGCCAGGGGAGGGGATAAGGGGCTACACCTTC. The full variable domain, completed using reference TRBV7-7 and TRBJ1-2, is GAGVSQSPRYKVTKRGQDVTLRCDPISSHATLYWYQQALGQGPEFLTYFNYEAQPDKSGLPSDRFSAERPEGSISTLTIQRTEQRDSAMYRCASSSPGEGIRGYTFGSGTRLTVV.

This chain uses TRBV19 with TRBJ1-2; a possible D gene is TRBD1 (5 bases). The CDR3 contains 20 residues. V gave up 3 bases and J gave up 8 bases, with 34 bases separating them. Germline V CDR1 and CDR2: LNHDA, SQIVND (reference sequence). The CDR3 reads CASSIPIGLGGQAGWVGYTF. The CDR3, as DNA: TGTGCCAGTAGTATCCCCATCGGCCTTGGCGGACAAGCTGGGTGGGTGGGCTACACCTTC.

The chain recombines TRBV19 with TRBJ2-3; 9 bases fit TRBD2. V trimming: 7 bases; J trimming: 2 bases; junction bases outside the gene matches: 13. This CDR3 is built from 17 residues. Germline assignment: CDR1 LNHDA and CDR2 SQIVND (reference sequence). The CDR3 spells CASKNSGGVDFTDTQYF. Written as DNA, the CDR3 is TGTGCCAGTAAAAATAGCGGGGGAGTGGATTTCACAGATACGCAGTATTTT.

The chain recombines TRBV27 with TRBJ2-7; 7 positions agree with TRBD1. After removal of 3 bases from V and 4 bases from J, the junction contained 3 bases not matched to a gene. Germline CDR1 reads MNHEY; CDR2 reads SMNVEV (reference sequence). There are 13 residues in the CDR3. The CDR3 nucleotides are TGTGCCAGCAGTTTGAGGGGGCGATACGAGCAGTACTTC. This gives the protein CASSLRGRYEQYF.

The chain carries TRBV11-2 and TRBJ2-3; 8 nucleotides agree with TRBD2. J gave up 2 bases and V 0 bases, and 10 bases lay outside the gene matches. CDR1 and CDR2 from the germline V gene are SGHAT and FQNNGV. CDR3 length equals 18 residues. The DNA of the CDR3 is TGTGCCAGCAGCTTAGAATCCAGCGGGGGCCTACACACAGATACGCAGTATTTT. Protein: CASSLESSGGLHTDTQYF.

This clone occurred once. The J gene is TRBJ1-3, the V gene TRBV9, with D possibly TRBD1 on 5 matching bases. The germline CDR1 and CDR2 sequences are SGDLS and YYNGEE. V lost 4 bases, J lost 2 bases, and 16 bases lay in between. The CDR3 consists of 16 residues. This CDR3 is CASSSGGGGTGNTIYF. The DNA of the CDR3 is TGTGCCAGCAGCTCCGGCGGGGGGGGAACTGGAAACACCATATATTTT.

The gene calls are TRBV19 and TRBJ1-5; a weak D match, TRBD1 (5 bases). The CDR3 is 17 amino acids. V was clipped by 0 bases and J by 11 bases, with 23 bases between them. The germline V gene has CDR1 LNHDA and CDR2 SQIVND (reference sequence). CDR3 sequence: CASSIEGVRTGEIAQHF. As DNA, the CDR3 is TGTGCCAGTAGTATAGAAGGGGTGAGAACAGGAGAGATAGCCCAGCATTTT. Full variable domain (missing parts from reference TRBV19 and TRBJ1-5): DGGITQSPKYLFRKEGQNVTLSCEQNLNHDAMYWYRQDPGQGLRLIYYSQIVNDFQKGDIAEGYSVSREKKESFPLTVTSAQKNPTAFYLCASSIEGVRTGEIAQHFGDGTRLSIL.

This clone was seen only once. The chain combines TRBV6-5 with TRBJ2-1; D is ambiguous. Germline CDR1 and CDR2: MNHEY and SVGAGI. The length of the CDR3 is 15 residues. V was trimmed by 6 bases and J by 8 bases, leaving 20 bases between them. CDR3 sequence: CASSQASRPWDEQFF. In DNA form, the CDR3 reads TGTGCCAGCAGCCAGGCGTCCCGGCCTTGGGATGAGCAGTTCTTC.

The sample holds one count of this clone. The rearrangement links TRBV10-1 to TRBJ1-4; TRBD1 aligns across 7 bases. J was trimmed by 1 base and V by 6 bases; bases with no gene match: 2. The CDR3 runs to 14 residues. Germline V CDR1 and CDR2: WNHNN, SYGVQD (reference sequence). The CDR3 nucleotides read TGCGCCAGCAGCAGGGGGGAAACTAATGAAAAACTGTTTTTT. Residues: CASSRGETNEKLFF.

The chain recombines TRBV5-1 with TRBJ2-6, with 8 bases lining up with TRBD2. The germline gives CDR1 SGHRS, CDR2 YFSETQ. V shed 4 bases, J shed 2 bases, and the junction held 8 bases outside the gene matches. The CDR3 is 17 residues long. CDR3 DNA sequence: TGCGCCAGCAGCCGGGGACTAGGGTATCCTGGGGCCAACGTCCTGACTTTC. Its translation is CASSRGLGYPGANVLTF.

This clone has only one observation. This chain uses TRBV6-5 with TRBJ1-2; maybe TRBD1 (6 bases). V lost 0 bases, J lost 6 bases, and 14 bases lay in between. The CDR3 sequence is 15 residues long. Looked up from germline, CDR1 is MNHEY and CDR2 is SVGAGI. For the CDR3, the DNA is TGTGCCAGCAGTTACTCAACAGGGTATGAAGATGGCTACACCTTC. It specifies CASSYSTGYEDGYTF.

The rearrangement uses TRBV7-9 and TRBJ2-6; 7 bases agree with TRBD1. The CDR3 is 16 residues long. CDR1 is SEHNR, CDR2 FQNEAQ, per germline (reference sequence). V gave up 5 bases and J gave up 1 base; unmatched junction bases: 5. For the CDR3, the DNA is TGTGCCAGCAGCCGGGACAGAGCTTCTGGGGCCAACGTCCTGACTTTC. The encoded protein is CASSRDRASGANVLTF.

CDR3 loop: CASSYDLTGAEAFF. The CDR3 DNA is TGTGCCAGCAGCTATGACCTTACGGGAGCTGAAGCTTTCTTT. The chain links TRBV7-9 to TRBJ1-1; the D is unclear. The CDR3 consists of 14 residues. Germline V CDR1 and CDR2: SEHNR, FQNEAQ (reference sequence). The V end was cut by 4 bases, the J end by 6 bases, with 15 bases between. Full variable domain (outside the CDR3, taken from reference TRBV7-9 and TRBJ1-1): DTGVSQNPRHKITKRGQNVTFRCDPISEHNRLYWYRQTLGQGPEFLTYFQNEAQLEKSRLLSDRFSAERPKGSFSTLEIQRTEQGDSAMYLCASSYDLTGAEAFFGQGTRLTVV.

The chain is built from TRBV29-1 and TRBJ2-1, with unresolved D. The CDR3 is made up of 12 amino acids. V was cut by 2 bases and J by 4 bases, with 6 bases left in between. Germline V gene lookup returns CDR1 SQVTM and CDR2 ANQGSEA. The CDR3, as DNA: TGCAGCGTTGAACCAGGTTACAATGAGCAGTTCTTC. Its protein product is CSVEPGYNEQFF.

The J gene is TRBJ1-1, the V gene TRBV5-4, with 7 positions matching TRBD1. The CDR3 sequence is 15 residues long. Germline V gene sequence: CDR1 SGHNT, CDR2 YYREEE (reference sequence). Trimming removed 4 bases from V and 0 bases from J; junction bases left unmatched: 6. CDR3 sequence: CASSRQGEMNTEAFF. For the CDR3, the DNA is TGTGCCAGCAGCCGTCAGGGGGAGATGAACACTGAAGCTTTCTTT.

This clone was found once. This chain joins TRBV4-1 and TRBJ2-3, with 11 bases matching TRBD2. After removal of 0 bases from V and 4 bases from J, the junction contained 6 bases not matched to a gene. The CDR3 runs to 17 residues. Per the germline V gene, CDR1 is MGHRA and CDR2 is YSYEKL. CDR3: CASSQDGLAGGADTQYF. The DNA for the CDR3 is TGCGCCAGCAGCCAAGATGGGCTAGCGGGGGGTGCAGATACGCAGTATTTT.

This rearrangement joins TRBV5-5 to TRBJ2-7; the D is unclear. The V end was cut by 0 bases, the J end by 1 base, with 8 bases between. The CDR3 length is 14 residues. Germline CDR1 is SGHKS and CDR2 is YYEKEE (reference sequence). DNA of the CDR3: TGTGCCAGCAGCTTGGGGCAAGTTTCCTACGAGCAGTACTTC. This translates into CASSLGQVSYEQYF.

The sample holds a few counts of this clone. The genes are TRBV5-1 and TRBJ1-6; 12 bases agree with TRBD1. The CDR3 sequence is 16 residues long. Trimming cost V 4 bases and J 13 bases; bases outside gene matches: 12. Germline CDR1 SGHRS, CDR2 YFSETQ. The CDR3 DNA is TGCGCCAGCAGCCCCGGGACAGGGGGCCCATCTAACCCCCTCCACTTT. Protein: CASSPGTGGPSNPLHF.

The chain links TRBV4-1 to TRBJ1-6; D uncertain. The germline V and J ends were trimmed by 3 bases and 7 bases, with 19 bases remaining between them. The germline gives CDR1 MGHRA, CDR2 YSYEKL. The CDR3 runs to 17 residues. The CDR3 DNA reads TGCGCCAGCAGCCAGATCCCAGGCGTGACTAAGAATTCACCCCTCCACTTT. Its protein is CASSQIPGVTKNSPLHF.

This clone was found once. The chain has TRBV5-1 and TRBJ2-6, with 7 bases that match TRBD1. The J segment lost 0 bases and the V segment lost 0 bases, leaving 0 bases of the junction unmatched. The CDR3 consists of 16 residues. Germline V gene lookup returns CDR1 SGHRS and CDR2 YFSETQ. The CDR3 region is CASSLGQGSGANVLTF. For the CDR3, the DNA is TGCGCCAGCAGCTTGGGACAGGGCTCTGGGGCCAACGTCCTGACTTTC.

The chain is built from TRBV10-3 and TRBJ1-4, with 9 bases that match TRBD1. The CDR3 sequence is 13 residues long. Germline values: CDR1 ENHRY, CDR2 SYGVKD. After removal of 7 bases from V and 7 bases from J, the junction contained 4 bases not matched to a gene. Here the CDR3 reads CAITRDRAEKLFF. For the CDR3, the DNA is TGTGCCATCACCCGGGACAGGGCTGAAAAACTGTTTTTT.

This clone was seen a few times. J is TRBJ2-1 and V is TRBV2, with D perhaps TRBD1 (5 bases). V lost 3 bases, J lost 14 bases, and 17 bases lay in between. This CDR3 region has 13 residues. Germline loops: CDR1 SNHLY, CDR2 FYNNEI. The CDR3 loop reads CASSDQGDTWEFF. As DNA, the CDR3 is TGTGCCAGCAGTGACCAGGGTGATACATGGGAGTTCTTC.